Sequencing of this T cell receptor beta chain was carried out in a study of OX40 agonist ivuxolimab in advanced cancers. In terms of the full investigation: Ivuxolimab was a fully human IgG2 agonistic monoclonal antibody targeting the costimulatory receptor OX40 (CD134). The point of sequencing TCRbeta in the periphery was to test whether ivuxolimab changed TCR sequence diversity and drove clonal T-cell expansion. Prior anti-PD-1, anti-PD-L1 or anti-CTLA-4 therapy was permitted, and 40% of dose-escalation patients had received checkpoint inhibitors. In the dose-escalation cohort, 82.7% of patients were male, and the mean age was approximately 60 years, with a range of 23 to 79. Of the approximately 50 dose-escalation patients, hepatocellular carcinoma was present in around 19, melanoma in approximately 15, renal cell carcinoma in 9 and head and neck cancer in 9. Three dose-escalation patients achieved partial responses, one with hepatocellular carcinoma and two with cutaneous melanoma. The paper describes the monotherapy dose-escalation part (N ≈ 52 patients) of the phase I trial of ivuxolimab. Intravenous ivuxolimab was administered to patients every 2 weeks at six dose levels: 0.01, 0.1, 0.3, 1.5, 3 and 10 mg/kg. The study at large found these results: Antigen specificity was not determined for the clonally expanded peripheral T cells. Low levels of normalized T-cell clonal expansion were also seen in some nonresponding patients. In the 0.1-3.0 mg/kg groups, partial responders were among the patients with the lowest normalized peripheral clonal expansion, particularly in CD8+ T cells. At doses of 0.1 to 3.0 mg/kg, clonal expansion of both CD4+ and CD8+ blood T cells was observed from baseline to week 6. After ivuxolimab, expanded clones were on average more numerous among CD8+ T cells than among CD4+ T cells.

The trial excluded patients who had a history of autoimmune disease or were on systemic immunosuppression. Peripheral blood for TCR sequencing was collected from all dose cohorts at baseline, on cycle 4 day 1, and on cycle 7 day 1. The samples were drawn from a first-in-human, open-label, multicenter phase I dose-escalation trial of ivuxolimab. Adults with locally advanced or metastatic head and neck squamous cell, hepatocellular, melanoma or renal cell carcinoma were enrolled in the trial. CD4+ and CD8+ T cells were sorted separately from peripheral blood before TCR sequencing. Genomic DNA was isolated from the sorted cells so that the TCRbeta CDR3 region could be sequenced. TCRbeta CDR3 regions were sequenced using the immunoSEQ Assay. TCRdb mirrors the immuneACCESS table, restricted to in-frame sequences. Some clones are absent from its copies; in checked studies, under half trace to an unresolved V gene, and the reason for the others is unknown. Counted in this sample were approximately 79,000 clones; around 87% of them appeared once. The leading ten clones occupy approximately 0.99% of the sample.

For this clone: The specificity of this receptor is unknown. No base-level quality is on record; no much larger clone is a single base apart.

Sequences SGHDT (CDR1) and YYEEEE (CDR2) are obtained from the germline V gene. The CDR3 spans 15 residues, from the cysteine through the phenylalanine. The retained sequence is limited to the CDR3, 45 bases, with the frame set at the first base. V was cut back by 1 base and J by 0 bases, leaving a gap of 10 bases between them. This material consisted of CD4+ or CD8+ T cells sorted from blood, taken in a trial of the OX40 agonist ivuxolimab. This receptor was taken from an adult with an advanced solid tumor such as melanoma, head and neck, liver or kidney cancer. This chain joins TRBV5-6 to TRBJ1-2; the D gene remains uncertain. The CDR3 corresponds to CASSLYGGTNYGYTF. The sequenced DNA: TGTGCCAGCAGCTTGTACGGAGGGACTAACTATGGCTACACCTTC.